This T cell receptor beta chain was identified in a study of post-analysis software for immune sequencing data. Unique molecular identifiers were carried by the TCR beta cDNA libraries. A population of roughly 0.85 to 10 million T cells gave rise to about half a million cDNA molecules. TCRdb called the PCR reads again in MiXCR, with one record for every CDR3 protein. The data show a few hundred thousand distinct CDR3 sequences, about a third seen once. Turning to this clonotype: Its antigen is unidentified.

Findings and caveats of the study: Pronounced co-clustering by F measure was evident among identically batched samples. Patients showed TRBV5-6, TRBV5-1 and TRBV20-1 among a few TRBV segments more frequent than in controls.

The junction had 3 bases not matched to a gene; V was cut back by 4 bases and J by 3 bases. The germline CDR1 and CDR2 sequences are SGHAT and FQNNGV. The CDR3 has 15 residues. This TCR was recovered from a girl between 10 and 17 years old with multiple sclerosis. The V and J genes are TRBV11-2 and TRBJ2-1, with 10 bases matching TRBD2. Source material: blood. CDR3: CASSSLAGVYNEQFF. CDR3 DNA: TGTGCCAGCAGCTCCCTAGCGGGGGTCTACAATGAGCAGTTCTTC.